These 9 T cell receptor beta chains originate from one sample sequenced in a study of molecular identifiers for immune sequencing clone quantification (dated by TCRdb to the late 2010s). The library was built by means of PCR. Sequencer: NextSeq 500. Clones were called with MiXCR by TCRdb after fastp trimmed the public reads at Q25, and only in-frame beta chains were retained. Every CDR3 protein is listed once, alongside the most common genes and DNA of its rows. This sample comprises hundreds of thousands of distinct CDR3 sequences, 25% of them detected only once. 0.78% of the sample is taken by the ten largest. Sequenced input: naive CD8+ T cells from blood, with Jurkat cell RNA spiked in. What the cell subset or site label conveys for this sample: FACS-sorted CD8+CD4-CCR7+CD45RA+ naive T cells. The receptors stem from a human donor in good health. Some libraries in this study had Jurkat cell RNA spiked in.

As to this clonotype: It may be a read error: a sequence one base away is much more abundant. The V call is TRBV29-1, the J call TRBJ1-3, with D unclear. Trimming cost V 1 base and J 2 bases, with 6 bases left between them. The germline V gene encodes CDR1 SQVTM and CDR2 ANQGSEA. This CDR3 spans 13 amino acids. The CDR3 region is CSVEGPTGNTIYF. Here the CDR3 DNA reads TGCAGCGTTGAAGGACCCACTGGAAACACCATATATTTT.

At least ten counts were recorded for this clonotype. This chain joins TRBV29-1 and TRBJ2-3, with 8 nucleotides matching TRBD1. The CDR3 consists of 15 residues. The V gene end was trimmed by 3 bases and the J gene end by 7 bases; junction bases not matched to a gene: 12. CDR1 SQVTM and CDR2 ANQGSEA come from the germline V gene. CDR3 nucleotides: TGCAGCGTTGACCTCCCCGCGGACAGGGTTCATACGCAGTATTTT. Translating gives CSVDLPADRVHTQYF.

This clonotype was seen repeatedly, ten times or more. J is TRBJ2-5 and V is TRBV19, with 8 bases matching TRBD1. The CDR3 runs 15 residues. The germline CDR1 and CDR2 sequences are LNHDA and SQIVND (reference sequence). Trimming at V came to 6 bases and at J to 2 bases, leaving 8 bases not matched to a gene. Here the CDR3 DNA reads TGTGCCAGTAGCTCGGACAGGGACCCTCAAGAGACCCAGTACTTC. It codes for CASSSDRDPQETQYF.

Note on this clonotype: The junction does not match germline at one end; this may be a read error. The genes are TRBV7-9 and TRBJ1-5, with 8 bases that match TRBD1. This CDR3 is built from 16 residues. CDR1 and CDR2 (germline): SEHNR, FQNEAQ (reference sequence). CDR3 region: CANSLPKRTGSPPQHF. The CDR3 region has the DNA TGTGCCAACAGCTTACCAAAAAGGACAGGGTCCCCGCCCCAGCATTTT.

This clonotype was counted only a few times. The chain combines TRBV11-2 with TRBJ1-1; possible D gene TRBD1, 5 bases. Trimming left V 6 bases short and J 0 bases short, with 20 bases between. CDR1 and CDR2 (germline): SGHAT, FQNNGV. The CDR3 runs to 17 residues. The CDR3 loop reads CASSSGWGAGMNTEAFF. The CDR3, as DNA: TGTGCCAGCAGTTCCGGGTGGGGCGCCGGTATGAACACTGAAGCTTTCTTT.

This clonotype was seen many times. The CDR3 DNA follows: TGTGCCAGCAGCCAAACAGGGGATCAGCCCCAGCATTTT. This sequence encodes CASSQTGDQPQHF. V gene TRBV7-9 combines with J gene TRBJ1-5; TRBD1 agrees at 7 bases. The CDR3 covers 13 residues. J was trimmed by 5 bases and V by 5 bases; bases with no gene match: 3. Germline V gives CDR1 SEHNR, CDR2 FQNEAQ (reference sequence).

On this clonotype: Sequence at one end of the junction differs from germline and may be a read error. The rearrangement uses TRBV7-7 and TRBJ2-2; 13 bases align to TRBD2. The CDR3 sequence is 16 residues long. Germline loops: CDR1 SSHAT, CDR2 FNYEAQ (reference sequence). The CDR3 region has the DNA TGTGCTAGCAGCTTGGGACTAGCGGGAAGATCGGGGGAGCTGTTTTTT. It specifies CASSLGLAGRSGELFF.

There are a few counts of this clonotype. The V and J genes are TRBV7-9 and TRBJ1-1; 7 bases align to TRBD1. There are 16 residues in the CDR3. Germline values: CDR1 SEHNR, CDR2 FQNEAQ (reference sequence). With V trimmed by 5 bases and J by 3 bases, 12 bases remained unmatched. CDR3 amino acids: CASSPNSGQDYTEAFF. In DNA form, the CDR3 reads TGTGCCAGCAGCCCTAACTCAGGACAGGATTACACTGAAGCTTTCTTT.

Concerning this clonotype itself: At one end the junction does not follow the germline gene, possibly because of a read error. The J gene is TRBJ1-1, the V gene TRBV4-1, with TRBD1 as a possible D gene (5 bases). This CDR3 comprises 15 residues. Germline values: CDR1 MGHRA, CDR2 YSYEKL. This chain's CDR3 is CTSSQDRQGGTEAFF. CDR3 nucleotides: TGCACCAGCAGCCAAGATAGGCAGGGTGGCACTGAAGCTTTCTTT.